The rows below give T cell receptor beta chains drawn from one sample of a study of cytomegalovirus exposure and HLA in healthy donors. Assay: immunoSEQ multiplex PCR; the TCRdb copy retains only in-frame clones and omits some. Of 100,000 to 150,000 clones listed, 70% to 85% were seen once; the top ten hold approximately 4.2%. Source material: PBMCs. The receptors originated from a male donor in good health and CMV-seropositive. Each CDR3 is given with its conserved first and last residue. A D gene is named only where the DNA matches it firmly. Only some rows state a clone size, as once, few, many or a class for expanded clones.

D	V	J	size	CDR3	DNA
.	TRBV2	TRBJ2-7	.	CASSAEGVPYEQYF	TGTGCCAGCAGTGCCGAGGGGGTCCCCTACGAGCAGTACTTC
.	TRBV2	TRBJ2-3	.	CASSAPTYTDTQYF	TGTGCCAGCAGTGCCCCCACATACACAGATACGCAGTATTTT
.	TRBV2	TRBJ2-5	.	CASSAPGAETQYF	TGTGCCAGCAGTGCTCCAGGGGCCGAGACCCAGTACTTC
.	TRBV18	TRBJ1-5	.	CASSPGSGGNQPQHF	TGTGCCAGCTCACCCGGAAGCGGTGGCAATCAGCCCCAGCATTTT
TRBD1	TRBV30	TRBJ2-2	few	CAWTKTGRTGELFF	TGTGCCTGGACCAAGACAGGGCGTACCGGGGAGCTGTTTTTT
TRBD2	TRBV7-9	TRBJ2-5	.	CASSLTSSVGTQYF	TGTGCCAGCAGCTTGACTAGCTCCGTCGGGACCCAGTACTTC
.	TRBV19	TRBJ1-1	.	CASSMTVEAFF	TGTGCCAGTAGTATGACAGTAGAAGCTTTCTTT
.	TRBV28	TRBJ1-4	.	CASSLEGRSNEKLFF	TGTGCCAGCAGTTTAGAAGGCAGGTCTAATGAAAAACTGTTTTTT
.	TRBV5-5	TRBJ2-7	.	CASSPGTYEQYF	TGTGCCAGCAGTCCGGGGACCTACGAGCAGTACTTC
.	TRBV5-1	TRBJ1-2	.	CASSSRAGSDYTF	TGCGCCAGCAGCTCTCGTGCAGGGTCGGACTACACCTTC
.	TRBV7-3	TRBJ2-7	once	CASSSEGQRPAEQYF	TGTGCCAGCAGCTCGGAGGGACAGCGGCCGGCCGAGCAGTACTTC
.	TRBV19	TRBJ2-7	.	CASSIRRGAYGQYF	TGTGCCAGTAGTATTCGGCGGGGAGCCTACGGGCAGTACTTC
.	TRBV7-3	TRBJ2-1	.	CASSLGPDYNEQFF	TGTGCCAGCAGCTTGGGCCCGGACTACAATGAGCAGTTCTTC
.	TRBV6-6	TRBJ1-2	.	CASSYASGEGYTF	TGTGCCAGCAGTTACGCGTCAGGGGAAGGCTACACCTTC
.	TRBV19	TRBJ1-6	.	CASSIGAGAYNSPLHF	TGTGCCAGTAGTATTGGTGCAGGGGCCTATAATTCACCCCTCCACTTT
TRBD2	TRBV10-3	TRBJ2-1	.	CATTSGKHTGDEQFF	TGTGCCACGACTAGCGGGAAGCATACCGGAGATGAGCAGTTCTTC
TRBD1	TRBV6-1	TRBJ1-1	.	CAIKWTGRDTEAFF	TGTGCCATCAAATGGACAGGGAGGGACACTGAAGCTTTCTTT
.	TRBV11-3	TRBJ2-5	.	CASSLRWGEAQYF	TGTGCCAGCAGCCTAAGGTGGGGGGAGGCCCAGTACTTC
.	TRBV11-1	TRBJ2-7	.	CASSSTGTQFFYEQYF	TGTGCCAGCAGCTCCACCGGGACACAGTTTTTCTACGAGCAGTACTTC
.	TRBV5-1	TRBJ1-2	.	CASSLGPGQGDSTF	TGCGCCAGCAGCTTAGGACCGGGACAAGGGGATTCCACCTTC
.	TRBV13	TRBJ2-3	.	CASSFGTTSSTDTQYF	TGTGCCAGCAGCTTTGGGACAACTTCTAGCACAGATACGCAGTATTTT
.	TRBV27	TRBJ2-1	.	CASSLVSTNHLSGFSYNEQFF	TGTGCCAGCAGTTTAGTTTCTACCAACCACCTAAGCGGGTTCTCCTACAATGAGCAGTTCTTC
.	TRBV20-1	TRBJ2-5	.	CSASSGSTQYF	TGCAGTGCTTCCTCCGGGTCTACCCAGTACTTC
TRBD1	TRBV6-1	TRBJ2-1	.	CASSVRISGTGGVNEQFF	TGTGCCAGCAGTGTGAGGATTTCCGGGACAGGGGGGGTCAATGAGCAGTTCTTC
TRBD1	TRBV19	TRBJ1-5	.	CASSFLMTGISNQPQHF	TGTGCCAGTAGTTTCCTTATGACAGGGATTAGCAATCAGCCCCAGCATTTT
.	TRBV2	TRBJ1-1	.	CASSAWEDTEAFF	TGTGCCAGCAGTGCCTGGGAGGACACTGAAGCTTTCTTT
TRBD1	TRBV5-4	TRBJ2-7	.	CASSLEQGINEQYF	TGTGCCAGCAGCTTGGAACAGGGGATAAACGAGCAGTACTTC
TRBD1	TRBV7-2	TRBJ2-7	.	CASSPRGQYYEQYF	TGTGCCAGCAGCCCCCGGGGACAGTACTACGAGCAGTACTTC
TRBD1	TRBV13	TRBJ1-4	.	CASSPRDRGFEKLFF	TGTGCCAGCAGCCCCCGGGACAGGGGATTCGAAAAACTGTTTTTT
.	TRBV6-1	TRBJ2-6	.	CASSELGGSGANVLTF	TGTGCCAGCAGTGAACTCGGTGGCTCTGGGGCCAACGTCCTGACTTTC
TRBD2	TRBV7-2	TRBJ2-3	.	CASSLVIAGDTQYF	TGTGCCAGCAGCTTAGTGATAGCGGGAGATACGCAGTATTTT
TRBD1	TRBV19	TRBJ2-5	few	CARRQGDCQTQYF	TGTGCCAGGAGACAGGGGGACTGTCAGACCCAGTACTTC
.	TRBV7-2	TRBJ2-1	.	CASSAAGPNYNEQFF	TGTGCCAGCAGCGCCGCGGGACCGAACTACAATGAGCAGTTCTTC
.	TRBV2	TRBJ2-2	.	CASTREKTGELFF	TGTGCCAGCACCAGGGAAAAAACCGGGGAGCTGTTTTTT
.	TRBV7-9	TRBJ1-1	.	CSSSLDLRGSDTEAFF	TGTTCCAGCAGCTTAGATTTAAGGGGGTCGGACACTGAAGCTTTCTTT
.	TRBV7-9	TRBJ1-6	.	CASSAGGPTAPYNSPLHF	TGTGCCAGCAGCGCGGGGGGACCGACTGCCCCGTATAATTCACCCCTCCACTTT
.	TRBV28	TRBJ2-3	.	CASSLYGADTQYF	TGTGCCAGCAGTTTGTACGGGGCAGATACGCAGTATTTT
.	TRBV19	TRBJ2-1	.	CASSRGRGYNEQFF	TGTGCCAGCAGTAGGGGGAGGGGGTACAATGAGCAGTTCTTC
TRBD1	TRBV11-2	TRBJ2-1	.	CASSHLVGQGAWEQFF	TGTGCCAGCAGCCACCTCGTGGGACAGGGGGCATGGGAGCAGTTCTTC
.	TRBV29-1	TRBJ2-7	.	CSVFVDEQYF	TGCAGCGTTTTTGTAGACGAGCAGTACTTC
TRBD1	TRBV6-1	TRBJ1-2	.	CASRVGGRVRGGYTF	TGTGCCAGCAGAGTAGGGGGCCGGGTTCGGGGGGGCTACACCTTC
.	TRBV18	TRBJ2-2	.	CASSPDGINTGELFF	TGTGCCAGCTCACCGGACGGGATAAACACCGGGGAGCTGTTTTTT
.	TRBV6-5	TRBJ1-2	few	CASRDRSYGYTF	TGTGCCAGCCGTGACAGGAGCTATGGCTACACCTTC
.	TRBV7-9	TRBJ2-7	once	CASSLQGDSYEQYF	TGTGCCAGCAGCTTACAGGGTGACTCCTACGAGCAGTACTTC
.	TRBV5-4	TRBJ2-7	.	CASSSYHRDLSYEQYF	TGTGCCAGCAGCTCTTATCACAGGGACCTCTCCTACGAGCAGTACTTC
TRBD1	TRBV7-9	TRBJ2-1	.	CASSSGTGVEQFF	TGTGCCAGCAGCAGCGGGACAGGGGTTGAGCAGTTCTTC
TRBD1	TRBV6-4	TRBJ1-1	.	CASSDGQGGTEAFF	TGTGCCAGCAGCGATGGACAGGGGGGGACTGAAGCTTTCTTT
.	TRBV6-5	TRBJ2-5	.	CATRAPPGETQYF	TGTGCCACGAGGGCCCCACCGGGGGAGACCCAGTACTTC
.	TRBV6-6	TRBJ2-2	few	CASSYTSRAGELFF	TGTGCCAGCAGTTACACTAGCCGTGCCGGGGAGCTGTTTTTT
.	TRBV19	TRBJ2-7	once	CASSMTGANSYEQYF	TGTGCCAGTAGTATGACAGGCGCCAACTCCTACGAGCAGTACTTC
TRBD1	TRBV5-8	TRBJ1-5	.	CASSHLQGVVNQPQHF	TGTGCCAGCAGCCACCTTCAGGGGGTGGTTAATCAGCCCCAGCATTTT
.	TRBV5-8	TRBJ1-1	.	CASSLVGRGRTEAFF	TGTGCCAGCAGCTTGGTAGGCAGAGGGAGGACTGAAGCTTTCTTT
.	TRBV5-1	TRBJ2-6	.	CASSFTGPGANVLTF	TGCGCCAGCAGCTTCACAGGGCCTGGGGCCAACGTCCTGACTTTC
.	TRBV6-1	TRBJ1-2	.	CASITANYGYTF	TGTGCCAGCATAACGGCTAACTATGGCTACACCTTC
.	TRBV6-5	TRBJ2-7	.	CASSYSSNRGPYEQYF	TGTGCCAGCAGTTACTCATCGAACAGAGGGCCCTACGAGCAGTACTTC